The T cell receptor beta chain described here comes from a study of T cells in Graves' hyperthyroidism and ophthalmopathy. Points from the study as a whole: The majority of expanded thyroid clonotypes above 0.001 also appeared in blood. Ophthalmopathy was model-predicted a median approximately 6.4 months pre-onset.

The table lists this clonotype with many counts. Antigen: not known. TCR beta CDR3 regions were amplified from RNA transcripts. Carried out on the TCR CDR3, a first-round RT-PCR used the HTBI primer set. TCRdb analysed the multiplex PCR reads with MiXCR anew, one entry per CDR3 protein. The table shows some 530,000 distinct CDR3 sequences, with roughly 23% occurring only once. This CDR3 comprises 15 residues. V was shortened by 5 bases and J by 3 bases, with 16 bases between the two germline ends. Germline lookup yields CDR1 MNHEY and CDR2 SMNVEV (reference sequence). The source is a woman aged 70 to 79 with Graves' ophthalmopathy. The V and J genes are TRBV27 and TRBJ2-5, with D possibly being TRBD1 or TRBD2 (5 bases each). The sample comprised blood. In DNA, the CDR3 is TGTGCCAGCAGTCGGGACGGATTACCCAAAGAGACCCAGTACTTC. Its translation: CASSRDGLPKETQYF.